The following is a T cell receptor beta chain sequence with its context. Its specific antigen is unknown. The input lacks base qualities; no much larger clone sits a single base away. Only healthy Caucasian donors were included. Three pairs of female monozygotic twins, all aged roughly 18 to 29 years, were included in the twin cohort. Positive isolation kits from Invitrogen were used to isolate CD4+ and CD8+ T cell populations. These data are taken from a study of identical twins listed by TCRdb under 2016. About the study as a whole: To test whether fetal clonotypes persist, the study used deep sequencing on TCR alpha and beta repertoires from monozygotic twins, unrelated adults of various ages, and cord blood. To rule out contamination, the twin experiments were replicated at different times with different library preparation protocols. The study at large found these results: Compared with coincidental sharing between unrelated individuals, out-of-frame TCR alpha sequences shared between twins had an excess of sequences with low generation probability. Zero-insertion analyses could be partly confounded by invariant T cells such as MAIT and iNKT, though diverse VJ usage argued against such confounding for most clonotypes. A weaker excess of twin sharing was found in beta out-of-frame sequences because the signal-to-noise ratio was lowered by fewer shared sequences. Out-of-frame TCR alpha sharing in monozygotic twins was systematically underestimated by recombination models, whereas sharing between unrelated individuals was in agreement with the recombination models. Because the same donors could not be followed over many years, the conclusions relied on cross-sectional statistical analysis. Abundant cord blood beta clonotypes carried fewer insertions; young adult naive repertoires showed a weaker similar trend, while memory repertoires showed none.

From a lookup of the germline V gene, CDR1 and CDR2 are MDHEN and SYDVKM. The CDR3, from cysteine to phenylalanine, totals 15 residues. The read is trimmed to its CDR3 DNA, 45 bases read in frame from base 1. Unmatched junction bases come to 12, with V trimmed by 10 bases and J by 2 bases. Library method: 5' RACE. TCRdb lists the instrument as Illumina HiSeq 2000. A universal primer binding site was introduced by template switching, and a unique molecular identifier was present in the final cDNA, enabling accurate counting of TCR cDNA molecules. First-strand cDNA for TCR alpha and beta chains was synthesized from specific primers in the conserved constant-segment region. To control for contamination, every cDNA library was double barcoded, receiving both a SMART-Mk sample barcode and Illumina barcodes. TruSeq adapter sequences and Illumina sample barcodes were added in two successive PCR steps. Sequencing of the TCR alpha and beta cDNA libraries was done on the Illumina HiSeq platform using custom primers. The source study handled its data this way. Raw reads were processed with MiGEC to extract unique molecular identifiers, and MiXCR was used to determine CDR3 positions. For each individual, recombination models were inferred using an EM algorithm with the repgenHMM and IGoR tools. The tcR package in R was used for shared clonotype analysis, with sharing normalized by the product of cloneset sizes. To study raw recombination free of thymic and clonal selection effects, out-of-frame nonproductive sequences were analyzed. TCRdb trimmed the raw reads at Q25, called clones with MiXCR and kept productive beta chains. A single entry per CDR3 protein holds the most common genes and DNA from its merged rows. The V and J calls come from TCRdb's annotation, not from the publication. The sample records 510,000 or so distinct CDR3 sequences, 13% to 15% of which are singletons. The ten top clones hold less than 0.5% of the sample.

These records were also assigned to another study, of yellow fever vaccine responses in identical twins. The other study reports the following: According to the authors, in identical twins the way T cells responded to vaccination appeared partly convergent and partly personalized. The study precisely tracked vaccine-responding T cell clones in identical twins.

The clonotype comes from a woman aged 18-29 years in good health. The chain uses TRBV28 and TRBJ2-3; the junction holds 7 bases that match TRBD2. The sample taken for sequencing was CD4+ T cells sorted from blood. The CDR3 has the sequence CATRVGRTNTDTQYF. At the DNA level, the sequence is TGTGCCACCAGAGTCGGGAGGACCAACACAGATACGCAGTATTTT.